Detailed here is one T cell receptor beta chain. This clonotype was seen more than once but under ten times. This clone's antigen is unknown. No base quality values were provided; no much bigger clone lies one nucleotide off. This entry is derived from a study of vaccination and CD4 T cells after COVID-19 (dated by TCRdb to between 2021 and 2023). Looking at the study overall: SARS-CoV-2 positivity had been established in the convalescent patients by nasal swab PCR, and mild disease was recorded in roughly ten of these patients and severe disease in one. The convalescent cohort included six males and four females, with two Hispanic individuals, seven Caucasians, two Asians and one multiracial person. Two doses of either the Pfizer-BioNTech BNT162b2 vaccine (n=8) or the Moderna mRNA-1273 vaccine (n=2) were administered to participants. Post-COVID blood samples from convalescent patients were collected a median of 101 days after diagnosis, with a range of roughly 30 to 161 days. The time from the second vaccine dose to post-vaccine blood sampling had a median of 72 days and ranged from roughly 13 to 241 days. Overlapping spike peptide pools from SARS-CoV-2 and from the common cold coronaviruses HCoV-NL63, HCoV-OC43 and HCoV-229E were used as culture stimuli. In control cultures, a CEFX viral epitope pool was used as positive control, an HIV-1 Nef peptide pool was used as negative control, or no peptide was added. In some eleven COVID-19 convalescent patients and 4 infection-naive healthy vaccine recipients, researchers compared the spike-specific CD4+ TCR repertoire from before mRNA vaccination with the repertoire from after.

Library preparation was by PCR. TCR sequencing of DNA from cultured CD4+ T cells used the Oncomine TCR Beta short-read assay at the Johns Hopkins FTIC core. The QIAamp micro DNA kit was used to extract genomic DNA from the cultured CD4+ T cells. Oncomine TCR Beta libraries from cultured CD4+ T cells were pooled using unique dual indexes and sequenced on an Illumina iSeq 100. For the original study's pipeline: Non-productive sequences were removed, and CDR3s that did not start with C, did not end with F or W, or were shorter than 7 amino acids were discarded. The MANAFEST web application was used to identify antigen-specific clonotypes by comparing peptide-stimulated wells against reference wells and other culture wells. For a clone to be called positive, the clone needed an FDR below 0.05, an odds ratio above 5, and a productive frequency above 0.1% in at least two of three replicate wells. A clonotype was classed as cross-reactive if the clonotype showed significant expansion both in SARS-CoV-2 spike wells and in at least one common cold coronavirus spike condition. CDR3 homology was assessed with Levenshtein distances (stringdist) and unrooted phylogenetic trees (ape) in R version 3.6.1. TCRdb reprocessed the public reads (quality trimming at Q25 with fastp, clone calling with MiXCR) and kept in-frame beta chains. Rows with one shared CDR3 protein collapse into an entry with the most common genes and DNA. TCRdb's processing, not the authors' own work, is the source of the V and J calls. The table for this sample lists more than 15,000 distinct CDR3 sequences; 44% of them were counted only once. The top ten clones comprise 3% to 4.5% of the sample.

Explained via the paper, the treatment or condition label denotes: approximately 9-day PBMC culture with coronavirus spike peptide pools or control peptides (ViraFEST assay). The study used the ViraFEST assay, which expanded antigen-specific T cells with peptide pools and then identified expanded clonotypes by TCR sequencing. Positive SARS-CoV-2 PCR tests in the convalescent patients dated from March to December 2020, before Alpha, Beta and Delta variants emerged in the United States. Approximately 2.1 million PBMCs per well were cultured in IMDM with approximately 5.2% human AB serum and approximately 9.8 IU/ml IL-2, plus 10 ug/ml peptide pools. Half of the culture medium was replaced with fresh IL-2-containing medium on days 3 and 7. CD4+ T cells were isolated after approximately 10 days of culture through negative selection using the EasySep CD4+ T cell isolation kit. Ficoll-Paque Plus gradient centrifugation was used to isolate PBMCs from whole blood, and the isolated PBMCs were then either used fresh or cryopreserved at -140C. Triplicate wells were generally used for each culture condition.

The germline V gene (reference sequence) provides CDR1 DFQATT and CDR2 SNEGSKA. V and J are truncated by 2 bases and 0 bases respectively, leaving an intervening sequence of 9 bases. The CDR3 has 14 amino acids, counting the end cysteine and phenylalanine. Only the CDR3 portion is preserved as DNA: 42 bases, with reading frame beginning at the first base. The study at large found these results: Of the vaccine-specific clones in convalescent patients, 304 of 307, or nearly all, reacted only to SARS-CoV-2 spike and did not cross-react with common cold coronaviruses. Relatively few convalescent patients were included in the study, and early timepoints after natural infection were not analyzed. Among the post-vaccine SARS-CoV-2-reactive clones in convalescent patients, a median roughly 85% showed up only after vaccination, which suggests vaccine-specific priming. Although the median number of SARS-CoV-2-reactive clonotypes went up from fewer than 25 after infection to some 40 after vaccination, the increase was not significant.

The TCR sequence derives from a human donor who had recovered from COVID-19. The chain joins TRBV20-1 to TRBJ2-3; TRBD2 is perhaps the D gene, given 5 matching bases. Sample: CD4+ T cells from blood, cultured in vitro. In nucleotides, the sequence is TGCAGTGCTAGACATACGGGAAGCACAGATACGCAGTATTTT. The translation is CSARHTGSTDTQYF.